This TCR beta chain was profiled in a study of low-dose radiotherapy and immunotherapy resistance in tumors. This clonotype was counted many times. The germline CDR1 and CDR2 sequences are DFQATT and SNEGSKA (reference sequence). J was trimmed by 9 bases and V by 0 bases; bases with no gene match: 14. This CDR3 contains 16 residues. Time point here: before trial treatment. Alpha and beta chains were covered, as first-strand cDNA relied on TRAV- and TRBV-specific primers. TCRs were put through approximately 21 PCR cycles of amplification with Phusion. A constant-region primer and the V-primer adapter served as the primer pair. MiXCR was run by TCRdb on the reads, yielding one entry per CDR3 protein. The sample contains some 85,000 distinct CDR3 sequences, approximately 17% of which appear only once.

This specimen was PBMCs, taken before treatment. The J gene is TRBJ2-1, the V gene TRBV20-1; the match to TRBD2 covers 7 bases. The receptor's source is a male donor with prostate cancer. Here the CDR3 DNA reads TGCAGTGCTAGAGATAGCGGGTCAGGTTCAACCCGTGAGCAGTTCTTC. This sequence encodes CSARDSGSGSTREQFF.